This TCR beta chain was obtained from a study of blood T cells in healthy people across ages. For the second PCR, which ran for about 6 to 11 cycles, a sample-barcoded 5' primer and a J-beta primer mix were used. Via MiXCR, TCRdb re-called the 5' RACE reads, giving one row per CDR3 protein. The data show 550,000 to 700,000 distinct CDR3 sequences, 27% seen once. The length of the CDR3 is 17 residues. V lost 5 bases and J lost 5; bases outside the gene matches: 17. The V gene's germline CDR1 is SGHNT and CDR2 YENEEA. This TCR was recovered from a woman in her sixties or seventies in good health. Specimen: blood. The chain is built from TRBV11-3 and TRBJ2-5; 7 bases fit TRBD2. The CDR3 DNA is TGTGCCAGCAGCCCGGCCATGAGACTAGCAGGTGGGGAGACCCAGTACTTC. It encodes CASSPAMRLAGGETQYF.